A selection of T cell receptor beta chains follows, all from one sample in a study of identical twins. TCRdb itself ran the 5' RACE reads through MiXCR, one entry per CDR3 protein. The data show roughly 290,000 distinct CDR3 sequences, less than 9.5% seen once. The same data also contributed to another study, on yellow fever vaccine responses in identical twins.

Input material: CD8+ T cells sorted from blood. These TCRs come from a woman aged 18-30 years in good health. CDR3s include the opening cysteine and the closing phenylalanine or tryptophan.

V: TRBV4-3; J: TRBJ2-1; CDR3: CASSQDPYGTLRANEQFF
V: TRBV5-1; J: TRBJ2-7; CDR3: CASSFLGPTDHEQYF
V: TRBV19; J: TRBJ2-7; CDR3: CASSIGQDYEQYF
V: TRBV27; J: TRBJ2-3; CDR3: CASSYYDETDTQYF
V: TRBV7-9; J: TRBJ2-1; CDR3: CASSLVGTGPGVFF
V: TRBV5-4; J: TRBJ2-7; CDR3: CASSLQLEGYEQYF
V: TRBV6-7; J: TRBJ2-5; CDR3: CASSYSGTRAETQYF
V: TRBV6-5; J: TRBJ2-1; CDR3: CASSYSISAGLNEQFF
V: TRBV19; J: TRBJ2-7; CDR3: CASGTEYEQYF
V: TRBV6-5; J: TRBJ2-1; CDR3: CASSYVGNEQFF
V: TRBV20-1; J: TRBJ2-7; CDR3: CSARDGGGQVTYEQYF
V: TRBV20-1; J: TRBJ2-7; CDR3: CSARDRVSFAYYEQYF
V: TRBV6-2/TRBV6-3; J: TRBJ1-5; CDR3: CASSDQGNQPQHF
V: TRBV29-1; J: TRBJ2-1; CDR3: CSVIPSLAGAYNEQFF
V: TRBV3-1; J: TRBJ2-6; CDR3: CASSPQTGGNNVLTF
V: TRBV12-3/TRBV12-4; J: TRBJ1-4; CDR3: CASSFFPPGREKLFF
V: TRBV6-5; J: TRBJ2-3; CDR3: CASSYSSGADKVPTDTQYF
V: TRBV15; J: TRBJ2-7; CDR3: CATSRTGTTLYEQYF
V: TRBV6-6; J: TRBJ2-1; CDR3: CATGASYNEQFF
V: TRBV6-5; J: TRBJ2-1; CDR3: CASSSPPPHTNNEQFF
V: TRBV12-3/TRBV12-4; J: TRBJ2-1; CDR3: CASSPTGLALRNEQFF
V: TRBV4-2; J: TRBJ2-6; CDR3: CASSQDLAGGWGANVLTF
V: TRBV12-3/TRBV12-4; J: TRBJ2-7; CDR3: CASSFSGTGSYEQYF
V: TRBV7-9; J: TRBJ1-4; CDR3: CASSLGGLGFANEKLFF
V: TRBV5-6; J: TRBJ2-5; CDR3: CASSFPQGGETQYF
V: TRBV4-2; J: TRBJ2-7; CDR3: CASSHPRDFYEQYF
V: TRBV4-1; J: TRBJ2-3; CDR3: CASSDQGPGGYTDTQYF
V: TRBV3-1; J: TRBJ2-3; CDR3: CASSQVGNRADTQYF
V: TRBV29-1; J: TRBJ1-4; CDR3: CSVELGTGSEKLFF
V: TRBV7-6; J: TRBJ2-7; CDR3: CASSRRQGSYEQYF
V: TRBV29-1; J: TRBJ1-2; CDR3: CSAHDGSYGYTF
V: TRBV7-8; J: TRBJ1-2; CDR3: CASSLALGGAGYGYTF
V: TRBV6-2/TRBV6-3; J: TRBJ2-1; CDR3: CASSSLHAVSNEQFF
V: TRBV24-1; J: TRBJ1-5; CDR3: CATSDFRDQPQHF
V: TRBV24-1; J: TRBJ2-5; CDR3: CATSDLERPETQYF
V: TRBV7-9; J: TRBJ2-1; CDR3: CASLVAGGPFSYNEQFF
V: TRBV19; J: TRBJ1-1; CDR3: CASSMGGENEAFF
V: TRBV20-1; J: TRBJ2-6; CDR3: CSARDALAGANVLTF
V: TRBV28; J: TRBJ2-1; CDR3: CASSFRQGPYNEQFF
V: TRBV27; J: TRBJ2-1; CDR3: CASSPLRGDEQFF
V: TRBV25-1; J: TRBJ1-2; CDR3: CASSELGTTYGYTF
V: TRBV2; J: TRBJ2-5; CDR3: CASADTVKTQYF
V: TRBV4-3; J: TRBJ1-5; CDR3: CASSPHGGSNQPQHF
V: TRBV12-3/TRBV12-4; J: TRBJ1-1; CDR3: CASSLRRTGGRNTEAFF
V: TRBV15; J: TRBJ2-5; CDR3: CATSRGGVLETQYF
V: TRBV11-3; J: TRBJ2-1; CDR3: CASSEGDEQFF
V: TRBV11-2; J: TRBJ2-5; CDR3: CASSSNTGAIGTQYF
V: TRBV24-1; J: TRBJ1-5; CDR3: CATSGEDGYNQPQHF
V: TRBV2; J: TRBJ2-1; CDR3: CASPSRLRGYNEQFF
V: TRBV4-3; J: TRBJ2-2; CDR3: CASSQEPGQGTTGELFF
V: TRBV20-1; J: TRBJ2-1; CDR3: CSARDLDLDYNEQFF
V: TRBV30; J: TRBJ2-7; CDR3: CAWSTLGDRGIASYEQYF
V: TRBV27; J: TRBJ2-5; CDR3: CASSLWNGQQETQYF
V: TRBV6-2/TRBV6-3; J: TRBJ1-2; CDR3: CASSRPLKIPTNYGYTF
V: TRBV4-3; J: TRBJ2-5; CDR3: CASSPSSPGGPQETQYF
V: TRBV29-1; J: TRBJ2-7; CDR3: CSVLAGSYSYEQYF
V: TRBV5-6; J: TRBJ2-7; CDR3: CASSPGPTSGQYF
V: TRBV27; J: TRBJ2-3; CDR3: CATSNTDTQYF
V: TRBV27; J: TRBJ2-7; CDR3: CASSWGAIAGGLYEQYF
V: TRBV14; J: TRBJ2-1; CDR3: CASSQVLSGGASNEQFF